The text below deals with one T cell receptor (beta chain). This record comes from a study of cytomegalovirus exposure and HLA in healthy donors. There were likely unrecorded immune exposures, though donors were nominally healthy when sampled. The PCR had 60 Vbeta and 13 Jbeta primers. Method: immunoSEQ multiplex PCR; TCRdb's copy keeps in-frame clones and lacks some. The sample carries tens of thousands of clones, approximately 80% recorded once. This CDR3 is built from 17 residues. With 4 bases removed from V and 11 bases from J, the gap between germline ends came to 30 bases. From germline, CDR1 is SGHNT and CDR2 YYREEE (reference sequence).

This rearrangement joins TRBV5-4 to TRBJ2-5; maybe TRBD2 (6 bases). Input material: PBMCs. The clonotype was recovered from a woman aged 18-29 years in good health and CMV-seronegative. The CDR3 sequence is CASSPNAPGTWGSGQYF. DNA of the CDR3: TGTGCCAGCAGCCCCAACGCGCCCGGGACTTGGGGAAGCGGGCAGTACTTC.